A single sample is the source of the 31 T cell receptor beta chains below, sequenced in a study of T cells after yellow fever vaccination. One entry per CDR3 protein, called by TCRdb with MiXCR from the 5' RACE reads. The sample includes 600,000 to 750,000 distinct CDR3 sequences, 9% to 15% seen only once; the top ten take 14% to 15%. Here the sequenced sample was PBMCs, taken on the day of the yellow fever booster vaccination. All receptors come from a man aged 25 to 40 who received the YFV17D yellow fever vaccine.

This clonotype was detected a few times. This chain links TRBV30 with TRBJ2-7; no firm D call. Trimming shortened V by 2 bases and J by 5 bases, and 10 bases separated the two germline ends. Germline V CDR1 and CDR2: GTSNPN, SVGIG (reference sequence). This CDR3 region has 12 residues. This CDR3 is CAWSLAGHEQYF. DNA of the CDR3: TGTGCCTGGAGTTTGGCTGGCCACGAGCAGTACTTC.

This clonotype was observed a handful of times. The genes are TRBV5-5 and TRBJ2-3; tentatively, D is TRBD2 (5 bases). The V gene's germline CDR1 is SGHKS and CDR2 YYEKEE (reference sequence). The CDR3 totals 14 residues. V lost 4 bases and J 5 bases, leaving 14 bases between the germline ends. The CDR3 sequence is CASSLPPGEDTQYF. DNA of the CDR3: TGTGCCAGCAGCCTACCACCCGGGGAAGATACGCAGTATTTT.

The V and J genes are TRBV25-1 and TRBJ2-5; maybe TRBD1 (5 bases). CDR1 is MGHDK, CDR2 SYGVNS, per germline. V lost 1 base and J 5 bases, leaving 14 bases between the germline ends. The CDR3 consists of 15 residues. The CDR3 sequence is CASSELGLGWETQYF. CDR3 bases: TGTGCCAGCAGTGAATTGGGGCTCGGGTGGGAGACCCAGTACTTC. Variable domain in full (rest from reference TRBV25-1 and TRBJ2-5): EADIYQTPRYLVIGTGKKITLECSQTMGHDKMYWYQQDPGMELHLIHYSYGVNSTEKGDLSSESTVSRIRTEHFPLTLESARPSHTSQYLCASSELGLGWETQYFGPGTRLLVL.

A few counts support this clonotype. This chain joins TRBV5-6 and TRBJ2-5; 12 nucleotides align to TRBD2. Germline trimming cut 4 bases from V and 2 bases from J; bases unmatched to any gene: 6. The CDR3 covers 16 residues. From germline, CDR1 is SGHDT and CDR2 YYEEEE. CDR3 protein: CASSGGGLAGQETQYF. CDR3 nucleotide sequence: TGTGCCAGCAGCGGAGGAGGACTAGCGGGGCAAGAGACCCAGTACTTC. The full variable domain, in which reference TRBV5-6 and TRBJ2-5 provide the parts outside the CDR3, is DAGVTQSPTHLIKTRGQQVTLRCSPKSGHDTVSWYQQALGQGPQFIFQYYEEEERQRGNFPDRFSGHQFPNYSSELNVNALLLGDSALYLCASSGGGLAGQETQYFGPGTRLLVL.

As DNA, the CDR3 is TGTGCCATCAGGGGACAGTCAGATACGCAGTATTTT. Its translation is CAIRGQSDTQYF. The rearrangement uses TRBV10-3 and TRBJ2-3; 7 bases map to TRBD1. V lost 6 bases, J lost 4 bases, and 1 base stayed unmatched. This CDR3 has 12 amino acids. Per the germline V gene, CDR1 is ENHRY and CDR2 is SYGVKD.

The chain combines TRBV20-1 with TRBJ2-1; D assignment may be TRBD1 or TRBD2 (6 bases each). In germline, CDR1 is DFQATT, CDR2 SNEGSKA (reference sequence). The germline V and J ends were trimmed by 4 bases and 8 bases, with 12 bases remaining between them. The CDR3 covers 12 residues. CDR3: CSAIRRGDEQFF. The DNA for the CDR3 is TGCAGTGCTATCAGGAGGGGGGATGAGCAGTTCTTC.

V usage is TRBV29-1 and J usage is TRBJ1-3; D call uncertain. V gave up 4 bases and J gave up 1 base, with 8 bases separating them. CDR3 length: 13 amino acids. Per germline, CDR1 SQVTM and CDR2 ANQGSEA. CDR3 residues: CSVVLGSGNTIYF. Here the CDR3 DNA reads TGCAGCGTTGTGCTGGGATCTGGAAACACCATATATTTT.

This clonotype was detected a few times. The chain recombines TRBV6-1 with TRBJ2-1; TRBD2 matches at 9 bases. CDR1 is MNHNS and CDR2 is SASEGT in the germline V gene. The CDR3 runs to 13 residues. V gave up 6 bases and J gave up 7 bases; unmatched junction bases: 4. CDR3 DNA sequence: TGTGCCAGCAGGGGTAGCGGGAGAAATGAGCAGTTCTTC. Residues: CASRGSGRNEQFF.

This chain joins TRBV7-8 and TRBJ2-1, with TRBD2 matching over 7 bases. CDR3 size: 15 residues. Germline V gene lookup returns CDR1 SGHVS and CDR2 FQNEAQ. V shed 1 base and J 4 bases; nucleotides not matched to a gene: 4. The CDR3 nucleotides are TGTGCCAGCAGCTTAGATAGGACTAGGTACAATGAGCAGTTCTTC. Its translation is CASSLDRTRYNEQFF.

A few counts support this clonotype. The genes are TRBV20-1 and TRBJ2-1, with TRBD2 matching over 9 bases. Germline V gives CDR1 DFQATT, CDR2 SNEGSKA (reference sequence). The trim removed 2 bases at V and 3 bases at J, leaving 5 bases unmatched. The CDR3 is 15 residues long. CDR3 coding DNA: TGCAGTGCTAGATTTAGCGGGAGTTTCTACAATGAGCAGTTCTTC. This sequence encodes CSARFSGSFYNEQFF.

The chain is built from TRBV7-2 and TRBJ2-5; possibly TRBD1 or TRBD2 for D (5 bases each). This CDR3 has 14 residues. V was clipped by 3 bases and J by 5 bases, with 13 bases between them. Germline CDR1 SGHTA, CDR2 FQGNSA. CDR3 region: CASSLVAGSETQYF. The CDR3 DNA reads as TGTGCCAGCAGCTTGGTGGCAGGGAGCGAGACCCAGTACTTC. Using reference TRBV7-2 and TRBJ2-5 for the parts outside the CDR3, the full variable domain is GAGVSQSPSNKVTEKGKDVELRCDPISGHTALYWYRQSLGQGLEFLIYFQGNSAPDKSGLPSDRFSAERTGGSVSTLTIQRTQQEDSAVYLCASSLVAGSETQYFGPGTRLLVL.

J is TRBJ2-7 and V is TRBV14, with TRBD2 matching over 12 bases. V trimming: 3 bases; J trimming: 3 bases; junction bases outside the gene matches: 3. CDR1 and CDR2 (germline): SGHDN, FVKESK. This CDR3 is 15 amino acids long. CDR3 amino acids: CASSHGLAGLYEQYF. CDR3 DNA: TGTGCCAGCAGCCACGGACTAGCGGGACTCTACGAGCAGTACTTC.

The chain recombines TRBV7-9 with TRBJ1-5; the match to TRBD1 covers 10 bases. Germline V CDR1 and CDR2: SEHNR, FQNEAQ (reference sequence). The CDR3 consists of 13 residues. V was pared by 6 bases and J by 8 bases, with 4 bases of the junction left unmatched. The CDR3 here is CASSRTGGKPQHF. DNA of the CDR3: TGTGCCAGCAGTCGGACAGGGGGAAAGCCCCAGCATTTT.

The chain combines TRBV20-1 with TRBJ2-7; 9 positions agree with TRBD2. The CDR3 has 15 residues. Germline V gene data show CDR1 as DFQATT and CDR2 as SNEGSKA (reference sequence). V shed 5 bases and J 5 bases; nucleotides not matched to a gene: 13. The CDR3 reads CSAENSGSVNHEQYF. The CDR3 nucleotides read TGCAGTGCTGAAAATAGCGGGAGCGTTAACCACGAGCAGTACTTC.

CDR3 DNA sequence: TGTGCCAGCAGCTCGGCAGGACTAGCGGTCTACGAGCAGTACTTC. This gives the protein CASSSAGLAVYEQYF. This sequence joins TRBV5-4 and TRBJ2-7; 10 bases agree with TRBD2. V trimming: 3 bases; J trimming: 3 bases; junction bases outside the gene matches: 6. Germline CDR1 SGHNT, CDR2 YYREEE (reference sequence). The CDR3 spans 15 residues.

This clonotype was seen a few times. The chain joins TRBV28 to TRBJ2-3; D gene ambiguous. In germline, CDR1 is MDHEN, CDR2 SYDVKM. Trimming took 6 bases from V and 1 from J, leaving 23 bases between them. The CDR3 extends over 18 amino acids. The CDR3: CASRIQNSGLTGTDTQYF. The DNA for the CDR3 is TGTGCCAGCAGAATACAAAATTCGGGCCTAACTGGCACAGATACGCAGTATTTT.

The chain is built from TRBV2 and TRBJ2-5; D unclear. Germline V gene data show CDR1 as SNHLY and CDR2 as FYNNEI. Trimming cost V 3 bases and J 5 bases, with 16 bases left between them. The CDR3 is 15 residues long. In DNA, the CDR3 is TGTGCCAGCAGTGAGACGGCAGATAAAGGGGAGACCCAGTACTTC. Translating gives CASSETADKGETQYF. Full variable domain (outside the CDR3, taken from reference TRBV2 and TRBJ2-5): EPEVTQTPSHQVTQMGQEVILRCVPISNHLYFYWYRQILGQKVEFLVSFYNNEISEKSEIFDDQFSVERPDGSNFTLKIRSTKLEDSAMYFCASSETADKGETQYFGPGTRLLVL.

This chain uses TRBV12-3 or TRBV12-4 with TRBJ1-5; the D gene is possibly TRBD1 (5 bases). The CDR3 totals 14 residues. Trimming removed 8 bases at V and 11 bases at J, with 22 bases between. This CDR3 reads CASEPVEGPGAQHF. The DNA for the CDR3 is TGTGCCAGCGAACCAGTGGAGGGGCCGGGGGCCCAGCATTTT.

This clonotype was detected a few times. This chain links TRBV6-2 or TRBV6-3 with TRBJ2-6, with D unresolved. V was clipped by 3 bases and J by 8 bases, with 11 bases between them. The germline V gene encodes CDR1 MNHEY and CDR2 SVGEGT. This CDR3 comprises 14 residues. CDR3 in amino acids: CASSYSRYPNVLTF. The DNA for the CDR3 is TGTGCCAGCAGTTATTCGAGGTACCCCAACGTCCTGACTTTC.

The chain combines TRBV11-2 with TRBJ2-1; unclear D gene. This CDR3 comprises 16 residues. The germline gives CDR1 SGHAT, CDR2 FQNNGV. Trimming cost V 4 bases and J 1 base, with 14 bases left between them. The CDR3, as DNA: TGTGCCAGCAGCTGGTATAGTAGGAATTCCTACAATGAGCAGTTCTTC. Its translation: CASSWYSRNSYNEQFF.

This rearrangement joins TRBV19 to TRBJ2-1; perhaps D is TRBD1 or TRBD2 (5 bases each). The CDR3 sequence is 14 residues long. V was shortened by 6 bases and J by 9 bases, with 18 bases between the two germline ends. Germline CDR1 and CDR2: LNHDA and SQIVND (reference sequence). CDR3 region: CASSRWDPTGEQFF. Here the CDR3 DNA reads TGTGCCAGTAGCAGGTGGGACCCCACCGGTGAGCAGTTCTTC.

There are a few counts of this clonotype. The chain has TRBV6-5 and TRBJ2-2; the D gene could be TRBD1 or TRBD2 (5 bases each). Trimming shortened V by 2 bases and J by 5 bases, and 9 bases separated the two germline ends. The germline gives CDR1 MNHEY, CDR2 SVGAGI. This CDR3 contains 14 residues. The CDR3 nucleotides read TGTGCCAGCAGTTACGGGTGGGGGACCGGGGAGCTGTTTTTT. It specifies CASSYGWGTGELFF.

This chain connects TRBV20-1 to TRBJ2-7; 8 bases agree with TRBD2. This CDR3 spans 13 amino acids. In germline, CDR1 is DFQATT, CDR2 SNEGSKA (reference sequence). V shed 6 bases and J 2 bases; nucleotides not matched to a gene: 6. CDR3: CSARSGSAYEQYF. The DNA of the CDR3 is TGCAGTGCCCGGAGCGGGAGCGCCTACGAGCAGTACTTC.

The chain has TRBV6-6 and TRBJ2-7; D is undetermined. Trimming stripped 10 bases from V and 2 bases from J, with 6 bases between. The CDR3 is 10 amino acids. CDR1 and CDR2 (germline): MNHNY, SVGAGI (reference sequence). CDR3 DNA sequence: TGTGCCACCATCCCCTACGAGCAGTACTTC. This translates into CATIPYEQYF.

This clonotype was picked up many times. DNA of the CDR3: TGTGCCAGCAGCTTAGAGCTAGTGGAGCTGTTTTTT. This sequence encodes CASSLELVELFF. This rearrangement joins TRBV7-9 to TRBJ2-2, with D unclear. This CDR3 has 12 residues. CDR1 and CDR2 from the germline V gene are SEHNR and FQNEAQ (reference sequence). Trimming left V 1 base short and J 10 bases short, with 7 bases between.

The chain uses TRBV30 and TRBJ2-7, with D uncertain. V was clipped by 2 bases and J by 2 bases, with 10 bases between them. The CDR3 extends over 13 amino acids. Germline V gene data show CDR1 as GTSNPN and CDR2 as SVGIG (reference sequence). The CDR3 bases are TGTGCCTGGAGTATTAGGGCAACCTACGAGCAGTACTTC. Its protein is CAWSIRATYEQYF.

This clonotype turned up a few times. The chain recombines TRBV23-1 with TRBJ2-5, with D hard to call. TRBV23-1 is an ORF for which the function is uncertain. The CDR3 loop spans 15 amino acids. V lost 0 bases and J lost 3, with 11 bases in between. CDR3 nucleotides: TGCGCCAGCAGTCAATCCCGGCTTGCCGAAGAGACCCAGTACTTC. Its translation: CASSQSRLAEETQYF.

CDR3: CASLGQDSGANVLTF. The DNA for the CDR3 is TGTGCCAGCCTCGGACAGGACTCTGGGGCCAACGTCCTGACTTTC. The chain uses TRBV4-2 and TRBJ2-6; TRBD1 matches at 7 bases. The J segment lost 0 bases and the V segment lost 8 bases, leaving 4 bases of the junction unmatched. This CDR3 is built from 15 residues. Germline-derived CDR1 and CDR2 are LGHNA and YNFKEQ.

This clonotype was counted a few times. The J gene is TRBJ1-1, the V gene TRBV7-9; perhaps TRBD1 as D (5 bases). The CDR3 sequence is 13 residues long. Germline loops: CDR1 SEHNR, CDR2 FQNEAQ (reference sequence). V dropped 4 bases and J dropped 4 bases, with 10 bases sitting between them. CDR3 coding DNA: TGTGCCAGCAGCTGGGGCCAGGGCACTGAAGCTTTCTTT. This gives the protein CASSWGQGTEAFF.

This clonotype occurred a few times. An end of the junction differs from the germline gene, which may be a read error. This sequence joins TRBV7-7 and TRBJ2-3; D perhaps matches TRBD2 (5 bases). CDR1 is SSHAT, CDR2 FNYEAQ, per germline (reference sequence). CDR3 length: 15 residues. The CDR3 loop is CASSPPPAGTDTQYF. CDR3 in DNA: TGTGCTAGCAGCCCCCCGCCAGCGGGCACAGATACGCAGTATTTT.

Regarding this clonotype: Compared with germline, one end of the junction differs, possibly owing to a read error. This chain uses TRBV7-7 with TRBJ2-1; D not certain. The germline gives CDR1 SSHAT, CDR2 FNYEAQ (reference sequence). This CDR3 is built from 15 residues. Here the CDR3 DNA reads TGTGCTAGCAGCTTAGCCCCTGAATCCTACAATGAGCAGTTCTTC. Protein product: CASSLAPESYNEQFF.